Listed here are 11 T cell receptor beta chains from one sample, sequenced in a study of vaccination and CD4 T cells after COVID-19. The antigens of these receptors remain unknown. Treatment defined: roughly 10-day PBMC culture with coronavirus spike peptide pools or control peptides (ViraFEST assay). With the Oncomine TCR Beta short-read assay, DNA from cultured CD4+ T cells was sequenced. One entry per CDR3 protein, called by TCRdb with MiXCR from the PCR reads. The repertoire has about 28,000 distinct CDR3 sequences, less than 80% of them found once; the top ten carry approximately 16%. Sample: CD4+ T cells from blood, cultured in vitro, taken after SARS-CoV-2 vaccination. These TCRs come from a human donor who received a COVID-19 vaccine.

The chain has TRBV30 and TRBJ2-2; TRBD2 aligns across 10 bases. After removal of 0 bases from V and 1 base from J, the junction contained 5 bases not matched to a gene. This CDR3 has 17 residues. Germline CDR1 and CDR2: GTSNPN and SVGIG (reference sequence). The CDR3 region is CAWSVWLAGVNTGELFF. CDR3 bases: TGTGCCTGGAGTGTCTGGCTAGCGGGGGTGAACACCGGGGAGCTGTTTTTT.

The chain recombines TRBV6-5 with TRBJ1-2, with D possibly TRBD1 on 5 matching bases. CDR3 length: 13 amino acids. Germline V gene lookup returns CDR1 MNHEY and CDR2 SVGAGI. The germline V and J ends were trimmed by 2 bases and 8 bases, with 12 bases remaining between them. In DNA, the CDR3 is TGTGCCAGCAGTTACGGAGACAGAAGCGGCTACACCTTC. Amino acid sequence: CASSYGDRSGYTF.

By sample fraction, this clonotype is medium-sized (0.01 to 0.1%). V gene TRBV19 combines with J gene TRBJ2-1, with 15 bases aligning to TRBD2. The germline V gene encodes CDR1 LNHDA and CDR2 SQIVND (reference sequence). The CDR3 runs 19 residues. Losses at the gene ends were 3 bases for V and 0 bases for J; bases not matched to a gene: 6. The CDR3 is CASSISGLAGGSSYNEQFF. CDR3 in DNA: TGTGCCAGTAGTATTTCGGGACTAGCGGGGGGCAGCTCCTACAATGAGCAGTTCTTC.

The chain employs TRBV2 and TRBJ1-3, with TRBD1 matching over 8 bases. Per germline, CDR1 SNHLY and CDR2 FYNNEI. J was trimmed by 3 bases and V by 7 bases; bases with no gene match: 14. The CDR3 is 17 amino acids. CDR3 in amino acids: CASNQGAAAFGGNTIYF. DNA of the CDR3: TGTGCCAGCAACCAGGGGGCCGCGGCTTTCGGTGGAAACACCATATATTTT.

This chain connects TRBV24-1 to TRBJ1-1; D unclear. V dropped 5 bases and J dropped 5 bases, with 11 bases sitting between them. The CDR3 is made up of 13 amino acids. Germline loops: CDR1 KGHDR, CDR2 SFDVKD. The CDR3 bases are TGTGCCACCAGTGTAGGAGGAAATACTGAAGCTTTCTTT. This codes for CATSVGGNTEAFF.

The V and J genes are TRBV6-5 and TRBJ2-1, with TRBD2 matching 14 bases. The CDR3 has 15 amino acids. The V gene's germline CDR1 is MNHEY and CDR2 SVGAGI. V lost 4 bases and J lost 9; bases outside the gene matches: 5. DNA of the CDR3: TGTGCCAGCAGTTTGACTAGCGGGGGGGCGAGTGAGCAGTTCTTC. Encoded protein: CASSLTSGGASEQFF.

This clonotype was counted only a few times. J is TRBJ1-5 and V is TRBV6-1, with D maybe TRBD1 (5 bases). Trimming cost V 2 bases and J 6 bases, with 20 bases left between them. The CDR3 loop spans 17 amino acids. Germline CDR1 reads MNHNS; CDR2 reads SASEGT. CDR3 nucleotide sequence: TGTGCCAGCAGTGAATCCGAGGGGTCGAGGGTGGGTCAGCCCCAGCATTTT. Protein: CASSESEGSRVGQPQHF.

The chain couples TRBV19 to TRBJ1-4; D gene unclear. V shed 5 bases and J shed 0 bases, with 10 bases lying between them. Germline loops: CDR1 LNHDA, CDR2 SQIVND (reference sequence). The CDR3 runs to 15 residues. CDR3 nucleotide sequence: TGTGCCAGTAGTTCGGGAGGAACAACTAATGAAAAACTGTTTTTT. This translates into CASSSGGTTNEKLFF.

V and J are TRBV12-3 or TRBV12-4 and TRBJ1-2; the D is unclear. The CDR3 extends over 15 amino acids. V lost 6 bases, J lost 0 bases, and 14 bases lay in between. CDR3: CASSPARRANYGYTF. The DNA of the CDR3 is TGTGCCAGCAGCCCCGCCCGACGGGCTAACTATGGCTACACCTTC.

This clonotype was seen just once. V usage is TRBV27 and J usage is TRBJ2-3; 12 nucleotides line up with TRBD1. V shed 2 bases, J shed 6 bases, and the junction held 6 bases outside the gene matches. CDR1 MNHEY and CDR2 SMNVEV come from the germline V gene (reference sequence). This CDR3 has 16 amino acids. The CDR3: CASSLGTGGSGDTQYF. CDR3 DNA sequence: TGTGCCAGCAGTTTAGGGACAGGGGGCTCTGGGGATACGCAGTATTTT.

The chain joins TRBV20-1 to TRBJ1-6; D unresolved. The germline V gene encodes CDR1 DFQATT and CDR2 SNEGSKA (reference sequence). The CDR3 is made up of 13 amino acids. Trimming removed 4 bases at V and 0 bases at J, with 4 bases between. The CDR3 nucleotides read TGCAGTGCTATTGACTCCTATAATTCACCCCTCCACTTT. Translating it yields CSAIDSYNSPLHF.